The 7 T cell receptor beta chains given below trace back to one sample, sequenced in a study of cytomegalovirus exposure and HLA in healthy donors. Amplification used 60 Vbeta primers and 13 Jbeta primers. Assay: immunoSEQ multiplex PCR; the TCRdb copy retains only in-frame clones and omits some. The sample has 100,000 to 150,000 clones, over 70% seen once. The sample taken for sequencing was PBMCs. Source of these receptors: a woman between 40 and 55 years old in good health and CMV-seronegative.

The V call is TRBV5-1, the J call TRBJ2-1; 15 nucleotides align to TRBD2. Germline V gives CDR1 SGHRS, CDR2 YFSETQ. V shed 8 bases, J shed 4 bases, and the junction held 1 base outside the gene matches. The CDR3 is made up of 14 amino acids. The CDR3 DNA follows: TGCGCCAGTGGACTAGCGGGGGGGTACAATGAGCAGTTCTTC. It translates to CASGLAGGYNEQFF.

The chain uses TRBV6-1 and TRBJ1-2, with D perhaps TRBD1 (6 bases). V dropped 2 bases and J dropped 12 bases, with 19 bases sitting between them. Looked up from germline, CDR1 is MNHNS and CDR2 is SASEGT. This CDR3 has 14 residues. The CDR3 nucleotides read TGTGCCAGCAGTGAAATCAAGGGGGTGGGCGGCCACACCTTC. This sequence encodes CASSEIKGVGGHTF.

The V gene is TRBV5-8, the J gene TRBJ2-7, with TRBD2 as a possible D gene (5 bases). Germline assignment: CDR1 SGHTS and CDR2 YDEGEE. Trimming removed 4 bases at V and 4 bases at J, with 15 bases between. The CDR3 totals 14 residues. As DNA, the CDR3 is TGTGCCAGCAGCCAACATGCGGGTGGTTACGAGCAGTACTTC. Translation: CASSQHAGGYEQYF.

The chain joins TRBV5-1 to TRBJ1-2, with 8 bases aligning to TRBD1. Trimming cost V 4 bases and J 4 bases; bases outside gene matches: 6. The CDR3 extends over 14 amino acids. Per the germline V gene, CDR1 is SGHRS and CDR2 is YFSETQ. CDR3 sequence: CASSPQGGGYGYTF. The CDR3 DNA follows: TGCGCCAGCAGCCCACAGGGGGGTGGCTATGGCTACACCTTC.

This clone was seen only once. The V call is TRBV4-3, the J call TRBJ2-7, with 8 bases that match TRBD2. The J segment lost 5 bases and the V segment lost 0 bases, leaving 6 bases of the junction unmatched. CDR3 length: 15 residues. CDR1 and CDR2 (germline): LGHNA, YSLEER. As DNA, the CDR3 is TGCGCCAGCAGCCAAGATCGGGGGGGATGGAACGAGCAGTACTTC. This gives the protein CASSQDRGGWNEQYF.

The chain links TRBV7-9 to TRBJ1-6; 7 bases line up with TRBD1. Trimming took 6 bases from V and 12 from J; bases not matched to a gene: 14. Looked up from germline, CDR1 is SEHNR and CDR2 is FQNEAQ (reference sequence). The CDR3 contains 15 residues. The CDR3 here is CASRGLTGQTIPLHF. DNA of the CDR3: TGTGCCAGCAGGGGGTTAACGGGACAGACAATACCCCTCCACTTT.

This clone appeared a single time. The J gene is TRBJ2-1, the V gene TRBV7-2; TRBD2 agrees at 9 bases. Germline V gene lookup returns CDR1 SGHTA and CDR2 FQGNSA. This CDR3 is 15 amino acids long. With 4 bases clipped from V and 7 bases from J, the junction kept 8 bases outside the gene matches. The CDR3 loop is CASSYRPGLANEQFF. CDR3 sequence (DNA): TGTGCCAGCAGCTACCGTCCGGGACTAGCTAATGAGCAGTTCTTC.